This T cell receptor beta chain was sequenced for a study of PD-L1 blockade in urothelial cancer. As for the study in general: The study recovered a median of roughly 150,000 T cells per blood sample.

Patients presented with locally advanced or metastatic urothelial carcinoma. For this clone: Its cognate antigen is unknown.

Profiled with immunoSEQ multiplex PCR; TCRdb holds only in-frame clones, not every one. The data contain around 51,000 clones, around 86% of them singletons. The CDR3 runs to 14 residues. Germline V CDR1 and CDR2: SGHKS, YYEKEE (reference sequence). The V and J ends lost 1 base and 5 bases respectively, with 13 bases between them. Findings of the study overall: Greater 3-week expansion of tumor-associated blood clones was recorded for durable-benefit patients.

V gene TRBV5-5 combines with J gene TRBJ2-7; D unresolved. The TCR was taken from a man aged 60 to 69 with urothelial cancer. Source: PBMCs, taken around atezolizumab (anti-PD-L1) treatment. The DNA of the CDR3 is TGTGCCAGCAGCTTGTGGCAATTAGGAGACGAGCAGTACTTC. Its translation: CASSLWQLGDEQYF.